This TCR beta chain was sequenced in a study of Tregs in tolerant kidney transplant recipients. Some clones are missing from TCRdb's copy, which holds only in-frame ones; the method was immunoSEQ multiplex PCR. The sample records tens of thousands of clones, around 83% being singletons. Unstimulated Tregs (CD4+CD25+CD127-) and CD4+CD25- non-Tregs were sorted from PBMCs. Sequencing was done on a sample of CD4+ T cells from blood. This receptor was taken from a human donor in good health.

The CDR3 nucleotides are TGTGCCAGCAGCCTGGACCTCGGGGAGACCCAGTACTTC. Encoded protein: CASSLDLGETQYF. The chain recombines TRBV13 with TRBJ2-5; D is ambiguous. V was pared by 5 bases and J by 5 bases, with 12 bases between. The germline V gene encodes CDR1 PRHDT and CDR2 FYEKMQ (reference sequence). The CDR3 consists of 13 residues.